Below are 5 T cell receptor beta chains sequenced from a single sample in a study of CD8 T cells in ankylosing spondylitis. Their antigen targets remain unknown. Overall study results and limits: One TCR beta motif, made up of about 8 highly homologous variants, appeared characteristic of ankylosing spondylitis blood.

TCRdb re-analysed the 5' RACE reads in MiXCR, keeping a single row per CDR3 protein. The sample has more than 250,000 distinct CDR3 sequences, around 7.6% seen once. Source material: blood, either unsorted or a sorted T cell fraction (not recorded which). These receptors originate from a male donor with ankylosing spondylitis.

DNA for the CDR3: TGTGCCAGCAGTTTAGGGGTTTCGAGATTTTCACCCCTCCACTTT. Translated, it gives CASSLGVSRFSPLHF. The J gene is TRBJ1-6, the V gene TRBV27; no clear D. CDR1 MNHEY and CDR2 SMNVEV come from the germline V gene (reference sequence). The CDR3 is 15 amino acids. Trimming pared 2 bases from V and 9 bases from J, leaving 14 bases between.

The sample holds a few counts of this clonotype. This chain joins TRBV20-1 and TRBJ1-5; weak D call: TRBD1 (5 bases). The CDR3 contains 11 residues. The V end lost 6 bases, the J end lost 13 bases, and 16 bases lay between the germline ends. Germline CDR1 is DFQATT and CDR2 is SNEGSKA (reference sequence). The CDR3 spells CSASRDLGQHF. CDR3 bases: TGCAGTGCGAGCCGGGACCTCGGGCAGCATTTT.

The chain carries TRBV6-5 and TRBJ1-4; D gene ambiguous. CDR1 is MNHEY, CDR2 SVGAGI, per germline. The CDR3 contains 12 residues. The V and J ends lost 6 bases and 10 bases respectively, with 12 bases between them. The CDR3 DNA is TGTGCCAGCAGACTCCCAGAGGGAAAACTGTTTTTT. It translates to CASRLPEGKLFF.

This clonotype has more than one count but fewer than ten. The rearrangement joins TRBV3-1 to TRBJ2-7; the match to TRBD1 covers 8 bases. Germline CDR1 is LGHDT and CDR2 is YNNKEL (reference sequence). CDR3 length: 16 residues. With V trimmed by 4 bases and J by 1 base, 9 bases remained unmatched. CDR3 amino acids: CASSLHPGTGSYEQYF. The CDR3 region has the DNA TGTGCCAGCAGCCTCCACCCCGGGACAGGATCCTACGAGCAGTACTTC.

This clonotype was recorded a few times. The rearrangement joins TRBV7-2 to TRBJ1-1, with D maybe TRBD1 (5 bases). Trimming removed 5 bases from V and 0 bases from J, with 13 bases in between. Germline assignment: CDR1 SGHTA and CDR2 FQGNSA. The CDR3 runs to 15 residues. The CDR3, as DNA: TGTGCCAGCAGCGTTTGGGGCGGATTGAACACTGAAGCTTTCTTT. This translates into CASSVWGGLNTEAFF. Together with reference TRBV7-2 and TRBJ1-1, the CDR3 gives the full variable domain: GAGVSQSPSNKVTEKGKDVELRCDPISGHTALYWYRQSLGQGLEFLIYFQGNSAPDKSGLPSDRFSAERTGGSVSTLTIQRTQQEDSAVYLCASSVWGGLNTEAFFGQGTRLTVV.